The entry below describes one T cell receptor (beta chain). Only in-frame clones appear in the TCRdb table, and some are missing; sequencing was by immunoSEQ multiplex PCR. The sample has 100,000 or so clones; roughly 89% are singletons. The data belong to a study of T cell responses to AZD1222 COVID-19 vaccine. V was pared by 4 bases and J by 8 bases, with 17 bases between. This CDR3 region has 14 residues. CDR1 and CDR2 (germline): MDHEN, SYDVKM. The chain joins TRBV28 to TRBJ1-2, with D perhaps TRBD1 (6 bases). This receptor was taken from an adult who received the AZD1222 COVID-19 vaccine. The specimen comprised peripheral blood, sampled 28 days after the second AZD1222 dose. CDR3 protein: CASSSGAHKDGYTF. As DNA, the CDR3 is TGTGCCAGCAGTTCGGGGGCTCACAAGGACGGCTACACCTTC.